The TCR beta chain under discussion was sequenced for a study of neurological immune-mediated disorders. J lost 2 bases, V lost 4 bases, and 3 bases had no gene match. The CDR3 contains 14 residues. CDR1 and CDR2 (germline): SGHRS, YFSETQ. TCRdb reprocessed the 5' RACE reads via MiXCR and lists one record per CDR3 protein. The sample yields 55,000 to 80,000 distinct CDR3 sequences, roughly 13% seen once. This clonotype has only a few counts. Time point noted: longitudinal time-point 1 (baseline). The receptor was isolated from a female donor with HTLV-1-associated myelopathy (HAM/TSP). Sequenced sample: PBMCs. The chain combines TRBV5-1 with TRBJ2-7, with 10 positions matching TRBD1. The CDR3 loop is CASSTGQGAYEQYF. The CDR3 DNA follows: TGCGCCAGCAGCACAGGACAGGGGGCCTACGAGCAGTACTTC.